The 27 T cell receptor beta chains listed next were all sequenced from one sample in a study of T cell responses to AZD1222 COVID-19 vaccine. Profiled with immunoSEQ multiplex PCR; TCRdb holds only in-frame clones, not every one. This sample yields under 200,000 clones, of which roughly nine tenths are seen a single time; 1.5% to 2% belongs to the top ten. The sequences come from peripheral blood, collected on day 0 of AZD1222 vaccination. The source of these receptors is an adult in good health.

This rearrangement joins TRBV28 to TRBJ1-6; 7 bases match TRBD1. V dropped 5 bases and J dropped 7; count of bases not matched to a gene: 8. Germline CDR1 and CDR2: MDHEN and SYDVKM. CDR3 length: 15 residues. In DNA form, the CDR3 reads TGTGCCAGCAGTCGAGGGGGCCTGGTGAATTCACCCCTCCACTTT. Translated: CASSRGGLVNSPLHF.

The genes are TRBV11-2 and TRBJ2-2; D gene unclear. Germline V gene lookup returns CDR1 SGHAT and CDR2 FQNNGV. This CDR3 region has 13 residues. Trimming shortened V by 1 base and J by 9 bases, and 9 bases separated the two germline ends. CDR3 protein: CASSLVDVWELFF. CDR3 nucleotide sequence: TGTGCCAGCAGCTTAGTTGACGTGTGGGAGCTGTTTTTT.

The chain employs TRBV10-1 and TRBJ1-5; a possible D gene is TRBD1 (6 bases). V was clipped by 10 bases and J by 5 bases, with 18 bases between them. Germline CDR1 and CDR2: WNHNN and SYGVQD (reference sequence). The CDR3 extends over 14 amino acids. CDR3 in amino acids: CATPGGQGHQPQHF. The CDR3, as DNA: TGCGCCACCCCCGGTGGGCAGGGGCATCAGCCCCAGCATTTT.

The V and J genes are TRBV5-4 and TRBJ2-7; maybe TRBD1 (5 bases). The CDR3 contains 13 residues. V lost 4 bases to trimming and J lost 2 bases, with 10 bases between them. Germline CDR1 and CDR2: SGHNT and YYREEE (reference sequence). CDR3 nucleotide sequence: TGTGCCAGCAGCCCGGACATGACCTACGAGCAGTACTTC. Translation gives CASSPDMTYEQYF.

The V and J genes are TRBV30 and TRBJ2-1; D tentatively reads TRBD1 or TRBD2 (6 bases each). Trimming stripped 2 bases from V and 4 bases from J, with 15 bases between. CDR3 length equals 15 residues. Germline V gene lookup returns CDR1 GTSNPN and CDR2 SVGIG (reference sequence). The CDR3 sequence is CAWSKRGAGYNEQFF. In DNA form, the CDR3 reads TGTGCCTGGAGTAAGAGGGGGGCCGGTTACAATGAGCAGTTCTTC.

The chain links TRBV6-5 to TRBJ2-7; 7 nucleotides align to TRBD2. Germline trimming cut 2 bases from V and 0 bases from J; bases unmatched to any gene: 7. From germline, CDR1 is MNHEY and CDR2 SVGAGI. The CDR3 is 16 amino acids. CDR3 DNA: TGTGCCAGCAGTTACGACTGGGAGGGACTCTCCTACGAGCAGTACTTC. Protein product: CASSYDWEGLSYEQYF.

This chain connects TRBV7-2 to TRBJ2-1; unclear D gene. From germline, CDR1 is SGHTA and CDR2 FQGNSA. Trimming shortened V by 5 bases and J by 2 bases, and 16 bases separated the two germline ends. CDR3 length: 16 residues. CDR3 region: CASSRRALDTYNEQFF. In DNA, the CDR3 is TGTGCCAGCAGCCGTCGGGCACTCGATACCTACAATGAGCAGTTCTTC.

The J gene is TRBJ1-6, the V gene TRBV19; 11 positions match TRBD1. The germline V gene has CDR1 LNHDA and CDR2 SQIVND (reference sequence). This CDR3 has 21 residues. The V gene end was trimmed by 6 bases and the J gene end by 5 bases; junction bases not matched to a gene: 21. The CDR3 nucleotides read TGTGCCAGTAGCCACCTCCGGGACAGGGGGTTATTGATGAAGAATAATTCACCCCTCCACTTT. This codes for CASSHLRDRGLLMKNNSPLHF.

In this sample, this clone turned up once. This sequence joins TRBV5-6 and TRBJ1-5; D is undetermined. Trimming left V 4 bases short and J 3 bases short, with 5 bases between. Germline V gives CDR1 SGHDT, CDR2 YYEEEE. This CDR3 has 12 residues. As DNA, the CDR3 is TGTGCCAGCAGCCCGTACAATCAGCCCCAGCATTTT. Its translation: CASSPYNQPQHF. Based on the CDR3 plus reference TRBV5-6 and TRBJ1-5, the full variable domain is DAGVTQSPTHLIKTRGQQVTLRCSPKSGHDTVSWYQQALGQGPQFIFQYYEEEERQRGNFPDRFSGHQFPNYSSELNVNALLLGDSALYLCASSPYNQPQHFGDGTRLSIL.

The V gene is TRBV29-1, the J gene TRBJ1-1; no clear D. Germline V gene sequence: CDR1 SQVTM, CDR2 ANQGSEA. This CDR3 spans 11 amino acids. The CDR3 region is CGGEKNTEAFF. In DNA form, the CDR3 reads TGCGGAGGAGAAAAGAACACTGAAGCTTTCTTT.

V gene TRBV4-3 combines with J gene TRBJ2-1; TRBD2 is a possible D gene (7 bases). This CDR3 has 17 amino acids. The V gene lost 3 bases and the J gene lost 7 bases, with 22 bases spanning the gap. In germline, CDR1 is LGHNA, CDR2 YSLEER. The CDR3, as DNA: TGCGCCAGCAGCCATCCCGGGGAGGGGGGGAGGCGTAATGAGCAGTTCTTC. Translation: CASSHPGEGGRRNEQFF.

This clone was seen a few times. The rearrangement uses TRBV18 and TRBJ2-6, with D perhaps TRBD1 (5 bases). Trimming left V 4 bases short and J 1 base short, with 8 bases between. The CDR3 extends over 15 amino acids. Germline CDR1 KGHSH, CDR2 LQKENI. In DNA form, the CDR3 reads TGTGCCAGCTCACAAAGACAGTCTGGGGCCAACGTCCTGACTTTC. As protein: CASSQRQSGANVLTF.

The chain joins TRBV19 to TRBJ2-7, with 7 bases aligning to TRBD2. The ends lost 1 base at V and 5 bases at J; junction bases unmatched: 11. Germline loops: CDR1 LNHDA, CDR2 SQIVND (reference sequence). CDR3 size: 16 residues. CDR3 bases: TGTGCCAGTAGTATAGGCCATGCTCCGGGAGGCCACGAGCAGTACTTC. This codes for CASSIGHAPGGHEQYF.

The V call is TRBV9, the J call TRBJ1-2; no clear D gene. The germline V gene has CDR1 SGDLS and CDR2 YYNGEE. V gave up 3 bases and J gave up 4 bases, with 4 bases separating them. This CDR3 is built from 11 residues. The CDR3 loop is CASSGLYGYTF. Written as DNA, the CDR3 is TGTGCCAGCAGCGGGCTCTATGGCTACACCTTC.

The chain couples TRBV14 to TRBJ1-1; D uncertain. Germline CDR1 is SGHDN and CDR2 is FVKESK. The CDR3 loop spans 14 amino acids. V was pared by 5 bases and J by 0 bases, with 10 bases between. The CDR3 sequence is CASSAQVMNTEAFF. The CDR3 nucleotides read TGTGCCAGCAGCGCGCAGGTGATGAACACTGAAGCTTTCTTT.

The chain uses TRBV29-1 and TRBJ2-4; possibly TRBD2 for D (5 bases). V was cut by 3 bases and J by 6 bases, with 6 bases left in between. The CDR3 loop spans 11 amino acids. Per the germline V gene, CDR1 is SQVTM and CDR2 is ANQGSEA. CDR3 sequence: CSVDAGNIQYF. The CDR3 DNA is TGCAGCGTTGATGCGGGAAACATTCAGTACTTC.

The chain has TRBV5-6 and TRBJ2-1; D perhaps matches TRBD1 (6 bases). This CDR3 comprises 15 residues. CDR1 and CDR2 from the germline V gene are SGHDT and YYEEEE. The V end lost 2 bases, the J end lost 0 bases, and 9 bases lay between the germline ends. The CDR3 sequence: CASSFQGHSYNEQFF. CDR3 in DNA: TGTGCCAGCAGCTTCCAGGGACACTCCTACAATGAGCAGTTCTTC. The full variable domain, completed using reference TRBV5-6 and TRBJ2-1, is DAGVTQSPTHLIKTRGQQVTLRCSPKSGHDTVSWYQQALGQGPQFIFQYYEEEERQRGNFPDRFSGHQFPNYSSELNVNALLLGDSALYLCASSFQGHSYNEQFFGPGTRLTVL.

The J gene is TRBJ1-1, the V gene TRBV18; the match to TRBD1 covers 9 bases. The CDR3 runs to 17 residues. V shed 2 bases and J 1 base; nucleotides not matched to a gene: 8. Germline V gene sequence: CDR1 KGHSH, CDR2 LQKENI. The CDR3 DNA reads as TGTGCCAGCTCACCAGAAGGACAGGGGCCCTGGAACACTGAAGCTTTCTTT. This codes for CASSPEGQGPWNTEAFF.

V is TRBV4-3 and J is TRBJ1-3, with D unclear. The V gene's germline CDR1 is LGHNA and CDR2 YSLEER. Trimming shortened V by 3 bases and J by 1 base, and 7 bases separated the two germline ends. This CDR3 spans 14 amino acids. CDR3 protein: CASSQDSSGNTIYF. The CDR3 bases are TGCGCCAGCAGCCAGGATTCGTCTGGAAACACCATATATTTT.

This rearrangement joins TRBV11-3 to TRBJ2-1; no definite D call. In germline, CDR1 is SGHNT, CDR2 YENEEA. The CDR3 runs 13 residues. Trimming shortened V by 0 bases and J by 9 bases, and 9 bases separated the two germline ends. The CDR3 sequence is CASSLDGRGEQFF. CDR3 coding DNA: TGTGCCAGCAGCTTAGATGGGCGAGGTGAGCAGTTCTTC.

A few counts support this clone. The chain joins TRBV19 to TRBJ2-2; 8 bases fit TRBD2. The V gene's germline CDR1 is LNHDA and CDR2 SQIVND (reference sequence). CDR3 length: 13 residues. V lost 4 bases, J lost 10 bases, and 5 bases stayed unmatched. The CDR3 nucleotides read TGTGCCAGTAGTAGCGGGAGGTTGTCGGAGCTGTTTTTT. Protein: CASSSGRLSELFF.

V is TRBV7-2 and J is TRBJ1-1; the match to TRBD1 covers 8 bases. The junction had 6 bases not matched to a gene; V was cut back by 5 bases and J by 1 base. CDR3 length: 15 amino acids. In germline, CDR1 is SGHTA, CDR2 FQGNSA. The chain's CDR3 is CASSLYRGENTEAFF. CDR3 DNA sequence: TGTGCCAGCAGCCTGTACAGGGGGGAGAACACTGAAGCTTTCTTT.

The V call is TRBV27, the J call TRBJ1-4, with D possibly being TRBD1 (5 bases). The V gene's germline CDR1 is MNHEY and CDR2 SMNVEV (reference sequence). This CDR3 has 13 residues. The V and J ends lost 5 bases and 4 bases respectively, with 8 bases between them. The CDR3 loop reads CASSARVNEKLFF. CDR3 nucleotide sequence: TGTGCCAGCAGTGCCAGGGTTAATGAAAAACTGTTTTTT.

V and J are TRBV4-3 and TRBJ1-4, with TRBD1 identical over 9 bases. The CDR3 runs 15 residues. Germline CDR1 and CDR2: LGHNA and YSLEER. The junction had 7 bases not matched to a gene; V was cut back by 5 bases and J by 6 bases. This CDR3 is CASSTRTGEDEKLFF. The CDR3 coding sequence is TGCGCCAGCAGCACTCGGACAGGGGAGGATGAAAAACTGTTTTTT.

CDR3 region: CASSFPGQGRAFF. CDR3 in DNA: TGTGCCAGCAGCTTTCCGGGACAGGGTCGCGCTTTCTTT. The chain couples TRBV7-9 to TRBJ1-1, with 9 bases aligning to TRBD1. The germline CDR1 and CDR2 sequences are SEHNR and FQNEAQ (reference sequence). The CDR3 totals 13 residues. V lost 3 bases and J lost 11; bases outside the gene matches: 7.

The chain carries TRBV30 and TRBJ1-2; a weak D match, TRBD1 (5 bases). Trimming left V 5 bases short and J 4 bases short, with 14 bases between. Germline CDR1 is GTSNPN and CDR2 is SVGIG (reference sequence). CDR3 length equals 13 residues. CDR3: CAWLVGQLYGYTF. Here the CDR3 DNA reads TGTGCCTGGCTTGTAGGACAACTCTATGGCTACACCTTC.

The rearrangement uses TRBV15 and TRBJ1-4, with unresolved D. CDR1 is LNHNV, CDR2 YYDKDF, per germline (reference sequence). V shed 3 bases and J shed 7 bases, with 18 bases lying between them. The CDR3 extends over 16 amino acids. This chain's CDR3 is CATSRDRPSSSEKLFF. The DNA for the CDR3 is TGTGCCACCAGCAGGGATCGGCCTAGCTCTAGTGAAAAACTGTTTTTT.